The 15 T cell receptor beta chains below were found in one sample sequenced in a study of OX40 agonist ivuxolimab in advanced cancers. Only in-frame clones appear in the TCRdb table, and some are missing; sequencing was by immunoSEQ multiplex PCR. The table lists some 73,000 clones, 75% to 90% of them singletons, with approximately 9.9% in the top ten. Here the sequenced sample was CD4+ or CD8+ T cells sorted from blood, taken in a trial of the OX40 agonist ivuxolimab. Source of these receptors: an adult with an advanced solid tumor such as melanoma, head and neck, liver or kidney cancer.

This sequence joins TRBV19 and TRBJ1-1; D may be TRBD1 (6 bases). The germline V gene encodes CDR1 LNHDA and CDR2 SQIVND (reference sequence). The CDR3 consists of 15 residues. With 8 bases removed from V and 4 bases from J, the gap between germline ends came to 20 bases. CDR3: CASRNARGIITEAFF. The CDR3 DNA follows: TGTGCCAGTCGGAATGCCAGGGGAATAATCACTGAAGCTTTCTTT.

The chain is built from TRBV2 and TRBJ1-1; D ambiguous. Looked up from germline, CDR1 is SNHLY and CDR2 is FYNNEI. This CDR3 is 13 amino acids long. V lost 6 bases to trimming and J lost 1 base, with 9 bases between them. The CDR3 here is CASRQPPNTEAFF. The CDR3 DNA reads TGTGCCAGCAGGCAACCGCCGAACACTGAAGCTTTCTTT.

The count of this clone is one. J is TRBJ2-7 and V is TRBV27; D is possibly TRBD2 (6 bases). The V end lost 10 bases, the J end lost 6 bases, and 19 bases lay between the germline ends. This CDR3 has 13 residues. Germline CDR1 MNHEY, CDR2 SMNVEV (reference sequence). The DNA of the CDR3 is TGTGCCACCTCTCGGGGGATGAGGGGCGAGCAGTACTTC. Its translation: CATSRGMRGEQYF.

This clone was observed a few times. This chain links TRBV11-2 with TRBJ1-2, with D uncertain. Germline CDR1 and CDR2: SGHAT and FQNNGV. The ends were cut back, 3 bases at V and 2 bases at J, with 10 bases in the middle. This CDR3 comprises 14 residues. As DNA, the CDR3 is TGTGCCAGCAGCTTTACAAGAGGCAACTATGGCTACACCTTC. Its translation: CASSFTRGNYGYTF.

This clone was seen only once. The chain recombines TRBV5-1 with TRBJ2-7; 8 positions match TRBD1. Germline V gene data show CDR1 as SGHRS and CDR2 as YFSETQ. Losses at the gene ends were 4 bases for V and 2 bases for J; bases not matched to a gene: 8. CDR3 length equals 15 residues. The CDR3 DNA follows: TGCGCCAGCAGCGGTCTTGTACAGGGGGCCTACGAGCAGTACTTC. Translation: CASSGLVQGAYEQYF. Combining the CDR3 with reference TRBV5-1 and TRBJ2-7 gives the whole variable domain KAGVTQTPRYLIKTRGQQVTLSCSPISGHRSVSWYQQTPGQGLQFLFEYFSETQRNKGNFPGRFSGRQFSNSRSEMNVSTLELGDSALYLCASSGLVQGAYEQYFGPGTRLTVT.

The chain combines TRBV7-2 with TRBJ2-1; perhaps TRBD1 as D (6 bases). The CDR3 is 15 residues long. Deletions cut 5 bases from V and 8 bases from J, with 19 bases between. Per germline, CDR1 SGHTA and CDR2 FQGNSA. CDR3 DNA: TGTGCCAGCAGCGAGAACGGGACACCCAGATATGAGCAGTTCTTC. Protein sequence: CASSENGTPRYEQFF.

The chain is built from TRBV27 and TRBJ2-7, with D possibly TRBD1 on 8 matching bases. Germline V lookup: CDR1 MNHEY, CDR2 SMNVEV (reference sequence). The V and J ends lost 6 bases and 5 bases respectively, with 23 bases between them. The CDR3 sequence is 16 residues long. CDR3 sequence (DNA): TGTGCCAGCAGACCAGCGGGGCAGGGGGCTTTCCACGAGCAGTACTTC. Translated, it gives CASRPAGQGAFHEQYF.

J is TRBJ1-4 and V is TRBV28, with 11 bases identical to TRBD1. J was trimmed by 5 bases and V by 4 bases; bases with no gene match: 9. Germline lookup yields CDR1 MDHEN and CDR2 SYDVKM. The CDR3 covers 17 residues. CDR3 DNA: TGTGCCAGCAGTTCTCTTAGGACAGGGGGCGAAAATGAAAAACTGTTTTTT. Amino acids: CASSSLRTGGENEKLFF.

The genes are TRBV28 and TRBJ1-2; 8 positions agree with TRBD1. The CDR3 is 14 residues long. CDR1 and CDR2 from the germline V gene are MDHEN and SYDVKM. Trimming removed 4 bases from V and 5 bases from J; junction bases left unmatched: 6. Written as DNA, the CDR3 is TGTGCCAGCAGTTCGGGGACAGGTGGTTATGGCTACACCTTC. As protein: CASSSGTGGYGYTF.

The rearrangement joins TRBV6-1 to TRBJ2-3; 7 nucleotides agree with TRBD1. Germline lookup yields CDR1 MNHNS and CDR2 SASEGT. This CDR3 region has 16 residues. Trimming cost V 3 bases and J 2 bases; bases outside gene matches: 8. CDR3 amino acids: CASSEGTARNTDTQYF. The CDR3 DNA follows: TGTGCCAGCAGTGAGGGGACAGCTCGTAACACAGATACGCAGTATTTT.

The chain is built from TRBV5-1 and TRBJ2-7, with a tentative D call TRBD1 (6 bases). CDR1 is SGHRS and CDR2 is YFSETQ in the germline V gene. Between the trimmed V and J ends, which lost 0 bases and 3 bases, there was a span of 16 bases. This CDR3 has 16 residues. The CDR3 nucleotides read TGCGCCAGCAGCTTGGAAATGGACAGAGCACTCTACGAGCAGTACTTC. This encodes CASSLEMDRALYEQYF.

The chain carries TRBV9 and TRBJ2-5, with D possibly being TRBD1 or TRBD2 (5 bases each). CDR1 is SGDLS, CDR2 YYNGEE, per germline. The CDR3 is made up of 15 amino acids. V was trimmed by 0 bases and J by 1 base, leaving 10 bases between them. The CDR3 protein is CASSVGGTSQETQYF. Here the CDR3 DNA reads TGTGCCAGCAGCGTAGGGGGGACGAGCCAAGAGACCCAGTACTTC.

V is TRBV10-2 and J is TRBJ2-7; possibly TRBD1 for D (5 bases). The germline V gene encodes CDR1 WSHSY and CDR2 SAAADI. The CDR3 totals 14 residues. Trimming removed 0 bases at V and 2 bases at J, with 8 bases between. CDR3 DNA sequence: TGCGCCAGCAGTGAGTCGAAGGGGACCTACGAGCAGTACTTC. Encoded protein: CASSESKGTYEQYF.

The rearrangement links TRBV28 to TRBJ2-7, with 9 bases fitting TRBD1. The ends lost 5 bases at V and 3 bases at J; junction bases unmatched: 11. Germline CDR1 reads MDHEN; CDR2 reads SYDVKM. The CDR3 is 16 amino acids. The CDR3 DNA follows: TGTGCCAGCAGTCGACCGAGACAGGGGGACGACTACGAGCAGTACTTC. Protein product: CASSRPRQGDDYEQYF.

As DNA, the CDR3 is TGTGCCAGCACCTCCTATGGAGTCACCGGGGAGCTGTTTTTT. Its protein is CASTSYGVTGELFF. The V gene is TRBV6-5, the J gene TRBJ2-2; D gene unclear. Trimming removed 7 bases at V and 4 bases at J, with 13 bases between. Germline values: CDR1 MNHEY, CDR2 SVGAGI. The CDR3 loop spans 14 amino acids.